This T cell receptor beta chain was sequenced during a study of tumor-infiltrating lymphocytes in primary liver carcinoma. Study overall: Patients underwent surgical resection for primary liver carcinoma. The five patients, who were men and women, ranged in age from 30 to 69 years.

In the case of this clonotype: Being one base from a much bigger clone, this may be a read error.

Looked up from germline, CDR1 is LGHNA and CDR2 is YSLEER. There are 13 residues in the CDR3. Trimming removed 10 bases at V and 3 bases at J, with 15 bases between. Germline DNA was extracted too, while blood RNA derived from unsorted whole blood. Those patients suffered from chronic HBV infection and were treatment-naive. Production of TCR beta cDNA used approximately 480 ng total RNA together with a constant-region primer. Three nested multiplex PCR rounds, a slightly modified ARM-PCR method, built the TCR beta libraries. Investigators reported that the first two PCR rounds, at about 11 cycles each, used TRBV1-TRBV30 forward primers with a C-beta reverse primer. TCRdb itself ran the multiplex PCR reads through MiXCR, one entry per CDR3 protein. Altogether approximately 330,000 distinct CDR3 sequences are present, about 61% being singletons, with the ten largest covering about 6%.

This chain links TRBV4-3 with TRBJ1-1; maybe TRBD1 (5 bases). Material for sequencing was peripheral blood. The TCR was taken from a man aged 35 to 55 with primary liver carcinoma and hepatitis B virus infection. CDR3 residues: CANRKGTHTEAFF. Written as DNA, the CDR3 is TGCGCCAATAGAAAAGGGACCCACACTGAAGCTTTCTTT.